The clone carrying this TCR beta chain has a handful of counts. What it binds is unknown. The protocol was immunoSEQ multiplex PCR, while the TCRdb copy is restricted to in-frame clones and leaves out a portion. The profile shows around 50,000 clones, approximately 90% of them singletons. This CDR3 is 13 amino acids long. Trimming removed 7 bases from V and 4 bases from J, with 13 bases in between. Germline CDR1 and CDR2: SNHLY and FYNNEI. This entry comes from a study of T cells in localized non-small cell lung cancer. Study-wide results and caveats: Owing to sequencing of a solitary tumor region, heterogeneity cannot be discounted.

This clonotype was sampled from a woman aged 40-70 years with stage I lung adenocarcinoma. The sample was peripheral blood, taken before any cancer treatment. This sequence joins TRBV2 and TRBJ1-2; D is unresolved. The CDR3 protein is CASNEGGPYGYTF. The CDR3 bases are TGTGCCAGCAACGAGGGAGGGCCCTATGGCTACACCTTC.